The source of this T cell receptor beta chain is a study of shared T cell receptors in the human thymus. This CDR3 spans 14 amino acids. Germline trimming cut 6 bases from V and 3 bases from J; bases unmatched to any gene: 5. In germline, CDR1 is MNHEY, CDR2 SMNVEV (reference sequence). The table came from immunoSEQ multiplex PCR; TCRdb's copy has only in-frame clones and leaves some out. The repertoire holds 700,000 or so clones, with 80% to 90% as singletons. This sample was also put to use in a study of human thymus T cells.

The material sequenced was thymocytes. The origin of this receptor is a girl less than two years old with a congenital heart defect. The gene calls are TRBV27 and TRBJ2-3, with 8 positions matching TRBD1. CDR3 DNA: TGTGCCAGCAGCGGACAGGGAGGTACAGATACGCAGTATTTT. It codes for CASSGQGGTDTQYF.